Listed below are T cell receptor beta chains from one sample, sequenced in a study of T cells in Graves' hyperthyroidism and ophthalmopathy. In TCRdb, the multiplex PCR reads were re-called with MiXCR into one record per CDR3 protein. This sample has 500,000 or so distinct CDR3 sequences, with roughly 15% found just once. Input material: blood. These receptors were collected from a woman in her 30s with Graves' ophthalmopathy. The CDR3 runs from the conserved cysteine through the conserved F or W. The D gene is left open where the match is weak. Only part of the rows carry a size: once, few, many, or a class if the clone is expanded.

abundance,j_gene,v_gene,d_gene,CDR3nt,CDR3aa
few,TRBJ1-1,TRBV7-2,-,TGTGCCAGCAGCTTCGGGGGAAGGGGAACTGAAGCTTTCTTT,CASSFGGRGTEAFF
-,TRBJ2-1,TRBV14,-,TGTGCCAGCAGCCTTAAAGGGGGGAGTGAGCAGTTCTTC,CASSLKGGSEQFF
-,TRBJ1-2,TRBV7-9,-,TGTGCCAGCAGCAACTATGGCTACACCTTC,CASSNYGYTF
many,TRBJ2-5,TRBV20-1,TRBD2,TGCAGTGCTAACGGACTAGCGGGGCAAGAGACCCAGTACTTC,CSANGLAGQETQYF
many,TRBJ1-5,TRBV29-1,TRBD1,TGCAGCGTTCCCCTCGACAGGGGGTATGTTGGTAGCAATCAGCCCCAGCATTTT,CSVPLDRGYVGSNQPQHF
many,TRBJ2-3,TRBV5-1,-,TGCGCCAGCAGCTTGACTAGCTATTCCAATACGCAGTATTTT,CASSLTSYSNTQYF
few,TRBJ2-1,TRBV29-1,-,TGCAGCGTCGACCCCGCAGGTCCGGACAATGAGCAGTTCTTC,CSVDPAGPDNEQFF
many,TRBJ2-7,TRBV11-2,-,TGTGCCAGCAGCGAATGGACAGTGAGCTCCTACGAGCAGTACTTC,CASSEWTVSSYEQYF
-,TRBJ1-1,TRBV5-1,-,TGCGCCAGCAGCTTGGTCGGGGGGAGCACTGAAGCTTTCTTT,CASSLVGGSTEAFF
many,TRBJ2-3,TRBV9,TRBD2,TGTGCCAGCAGCGTTAGCGGGAGCACAGATACGCAGTATTTT,CASSVSGSTDTQYF
-,TRBJ2-5,TRBV5-5,TRBD2,TGTGCCAGCAGCCTCTGGACTAGCGGAATGGAGACCCAGTACTTC,CASSLWTSGMETQYF
-,TRBJ2-2,TRBV11-3,TRBD1,TGTGCCAGCAGCGCGGGACAGGGGGACCCCGGGGAGCTGTTTTTT,CASSAGQGDPGELFF
many,TRBJ1-1,TRBV30,-,TGTGCCTGGAGCGGCATAGGGAACACTGAAGCTTTCTTT,CAWSGIGNTEAFF
many,TRBJ1-1,TRBV7-2,TRBD1,TGTGCCAGCAGCTTATGGGGAAGGGGGCCTCAAAACACTGAAGCTTTCTTT,CASSLWGRGPQNTEAFF
-,TRBJ2-5,TRBV7-3,TRBD1,TGTGCCAGCAGCTCTCCGGGACAGTTTTACTTC,CASSSPGQFYF
few,TRBJ2-6,TRBV11-3,-,TGTGCCAGCAGCCTTGAGGCCAACGTCCTGACTTTC,CASSLEANVLTF
many,TRBJ2-5,TRBV20-1,-,TGCAGTGCTAGACCGGGAGCGGAGACCCAGTACTTC,CSARPGAETQYF
many,TRBJ1-5,TRBV6-2/TRBV6-3,-,TGTGCCAGCAGATCGGCCTCGCAGCCCCAGCATTTT,CASRSASQPQHF
-,TRBJ2-7,TRBV14,-,TGTGCCAGCAGCCAAGGCCCCAGACACTACGAGCAGTACTTC,CASSQGPRHYEQYF
few,TRBJ2-7,TRBV6-1,-,TGTGCCACCGGTCCGGGACGGACCTACGAGCAGTACTTC,CATGPGRTYEQYF
few,TRBJ1-1,TRBV19,-,TGTGCCAGTAGTATAGCAGGGGATCATTACACTGAAGCTTTCTTT,CASSIAGDHYTEAFF
few,TRBJ1-1,TRBV11-2,-,TGTGCCAGCAGCCTAAGTCGGGAAACTGAAGCTTTCTTT,CASSLSRETEAFF
-,TRBJ1-4,TRBV29-1,TRBD1,TGCAGCGTGGAGGGGACAGGGGGCAGTAATGAAAAACTGTTTTTT,CSVEGTGGSNEKLFF
-,TRBJ2-5,TRBV5-4,TRBD1,TGTGCCAGCAGCTTGGGGCTGACAGGGGGCGCGGGGGAGACCCAGTACTTC,CASSLGLTGGAGETQYF
many,TRBJ1-1,TRBV4-3,-,TGCGCCAGCAGCCAGGGGGTAAACACTGAAGCTTTCTTT,CASSQGVNTEAFF
-,TRBJ1-5,TRBV27,-,TGTGCCAGCCGGGGGGGAGGGGTTCCCCAGCATTTT,CASRGGGVPQHF
many,TRBJ1-1,TRBV28,-,TGTGCCAGCAGTCTCCGCGGGCTAGGGAACACTGAAGCTTTCTTT,CASSLRGLGNTEAFF
many,TRBJ2-7,TRBV7-2,TRBD2,TGTGCCAGCAGCTTTGGGCCCCACTCTACGGGGGGATACGAGCAGTACTTC,CASSFGPHSTGGYEQYF
once,TRBJ2-7,TRBV24-1,-,TGTGCCACCAGCCCCTCGGGGCAGGGCGAGCAGTACTTC,CATSPSGQGEQYF
many,TRBJ2-1,TRBV7-6,-,TGTGCCAGCAGCCAAAACCGGGACTCAGCGTCCAATGAGCAGTTCTTC,CASSQNRDSASNEQFF
many,TRBJ2-7,TRBV20-1,TRBD2,TGCAGTGCTAACAGACTAGCGGGAGTCTACGAGCAGTACTTC,CSANRLAGVYEQYF
many,TRBJ2-1,TRBV3-1,-,TGTGCCAGCAGCCAAGGGCCCGTCGAACCCAATGAGCAGTTCTTC,CASSQGPVEPNEQFF
-,TRBJ1-1,TRBV19,-,TGTGCCAGTAGTATGAACAGAAGGAACACTGAAGCTTTCTTT,CASSMNRRNTEAFF
few,TRBJ2-7,TRBV9,-,TGTGCCAGCAGCGTCGGCCGAAAAGGGAAACTCTACGAGCAGTACTTC,CASSVGRKGKLYEQYF
-,TRBJ2-1,TRBV20-1,TRBD1,TGCAGTGCTCGGATCCGCGTCGGCAGGGGGAATGAGCAGTTCTTC,CSARIRVGRGNEQFF
-,TRBJ2-2,TRBV6-5,-,TGTGCCAGCAGTTACGGGGCTAGCACCGGGGAGCTGTTTTTT,CASSYGASTGELFF
-,TRBJ2-3,TRBV9,TRBD2,TGTGCCAGCAGCGTAGAAGCGGGAGCGGTAGATACGCAGTATTTT,CASSVEAGAVDTQYF
once,TRBJ1-3,TRBV7-7,-,TGTGCCCTTGGCGTTGGAGGCTCTGGAAACACCATATATTTT,CALGVGGSGNTIYF
few,TRBJ1-4,TRBV5-8,TRBD1,TGTGCCAGCAGCTCCTCTTCAGGGGGCGGTGAAAAACTGTTTTTT,CASSSSSGGGEKLFF
-,TRBJ2-2,TRBV7-8,-,TGTGCCAGCAGGGAGAGCACCGGGGCGCTGTTTTTT,CASRESTGALFF
many,TRBJ1-1,TRBV2,-,TGTGCCAGCAGTGGGGGACCGAACACTGAAGCTTTCTTT,CASSGGPNTEAFF